This T cell receptor beta chain was sequenced for a study of blood T cell repertoires in COVID-19. Study-wide context: Both acute and convalescent COVID-19 samples were obtained from the United States, Italy and Spain. Sources were T cells, B-cell-depleted T cells, or PBMCs; the material itself was cDNA or gDNA.

Original processing notes: Amplification of reference gene primers provided the estimated nucleated cell counts. TCRdb's table, derived via immunoSEQ multiplex PCR, lists solely in-frame clones and lacks some. Clone size and the V and J calls come from that table; the DNA yielded D and trimming. The table lists about 260,000 clones, 83% of them singletons. The V and J ends lost 5 bases and 8 bases, in that order; junction bases with no gene match: 10. There are 13 residues in the CDR3. Germline V CDR1 and CDR2: SQVTM, ANQGSEA. This sequence originates from a woman aged 50 to 60 who had recovered from COVID-19. This rearrangement joins TRBV29-1 to TRBJ1-2, with 8 bases that match TRBD1. Sequencing was performed on peripheral blood. The DNA of the CDR3 is TGCAGCGTTCGACCAGGGGGCTCTCGGGGCTACACCTTC. The encoded protein is CSVRPGGSRGYTF.